Sequencing of this T cell receptor beta chain was carried out in a study of control samples from healthy donors and cancer patients. TCRdb's copy holds only in-frame clones and misses some; the assay was immunoSEQ multiplex PCR. Of 90,000 or so clones in the sample, approximately 86% were seen once. CDR3 length: 15 amino acids. Germline CDR1 ENHRY, CDR2 SYGVKD. J was trimmed by 9 bases and V by 4 bases; bases with no gene match: 12. This sequence originates from a man younger than 40 in good health. Sample: blood. The V call is TRBV10-3, the J call TRBJ2-1, with 7 bases matching TRBD2. CDR3: CAISGLSGEGSEQFF. As DNA, the CDR3 is TGTGCCATCAGTGGTCTGAGCGGGGAAGGGTCTGAGCAGTTCTTC.